A single sample is the source of the 15 T cell receptor beta chains below, sequenced in a study of blood T cell repertoires in COVID-19. Generated by immunoSEQ multiplex PCR, the TCRdb table keeps only in-frame clones and is missing some. The table has about 210,000 clones, around 87% seen once. Sequencing was done on a sample of peripheral blood. The receptors originated from a man between 60 and 75 years old who had recovered from COVID-19.

This sequence joins TRBV2 and TRBJ1-2, with TRBD1 as a possible D gene (5 bases). V was trimmed by 2 bases and J by 2 bases, leaving 12 bases between them. CDR1 is SNHLY, CDR2 FYNNEI, per germline. The length of the CDR3 is 15 residues. As DNA, the CDR3 is TGTGCCAGCAGTGAAATGGGCAGGGAAAACTATGGCTACACCTTC. Its protein product is CASSEMGRENYGYTF.

This clone was seen once. The chain links TRBV7-9 to TRBJ2-3; TRBD2 agrees at 7 bases. The CDR3 length is 17 residues. The junction had 12 bases not matched to a gene; V was cut back by 4 bases and J by 2 bases. The V gene's germline CDR1 is SEHNR and CDR2 FQNEAQ (reference sequence). The DNA of the CDR3 is TGTGCCAGCAGCTCCGACATAGCGGGCTTCTCCACAGATACGCAGTATTTT. This encodes CASSSDIAGFSTDTQYF.

The chain couples TRBV4-1 to TRBJ2-3; 10 nucleotides agree with TRBD2. This CDR3 is built from 17 residues. V dropped 0 bases and J dropped 4; count of bases not matched to a gene: 7. Looked up from germline, CDR1 is MGHRA and CDR2 is YSYEKL. The DNA of the CDR3 is TGCGCCAGCAGCCAAGATGGAGCGGGAGGGGGGGCAGATACGCAGTATTTT. It specifies CASSQDGAGGGADTQYF.

V usage is TRBV9 and J usage is TRBJ2-7; 10 nucleotides align to TRBD1. Unmatched junction bases numbered 8, after V lost 4 bases and J lost 4 bases. The CDR3 consists of 15 residues. Looked up from germline, CDR1 is SGDLS and CDR2 is YYNGEE. The CDR3 loop is CASSPLTGGTYEQYF. In nucleotides, the CDR3 is TGTGCCAGCAGCCCCCTGACAGGGGGCACGTACGAGCAGTACTTC.

The table lists this clone with a count of one. The CDR3 nucleotides are TGTGCCAGCAGCTTAACGCGCATGGAGCACACTGAAGCTTTCTTT. The encoded protein is CASSLTRMEHTEAFF. This chain links TRBV7-3 with TRBJ1-1; no firm D call. The CDR3 loop spans 15 amino acids. Germline CDR1 and CDR2: SGHTA and FQGTGA. The V end was cut by 0 bases, the J end by 3 bases, with 11 bases between. Full variable domain (rest looked up from reference TRBV7-3 and TRBJ1-1): GAGVSQTPSNKVTEKGKYVELRCDPISGHTALYWYRQSLGQGPEFLIYFQGTGAADDSGLPNDRFFAVRPEGSVSTLKIQRTERGDSAVYLCASSLTRMEHTEAFFGQGTRLTVV.

The chain uses TRBV30 and TRBJ1-1; 7 bases line up with TRBD1. The CDR3 extends over 14 amino acids. V gave up 4 bases and J gave up 5 bases; unmatched junction bases: 10. Germline V gene lookup returns CDR1 GTSNPN and CDR2 SVGIG (reference sequence). The CDR3 protein is CAWTRSLTGTEAFF. CDR3 bases: TGTGCCTGGACCAGGTCCTTGACAGGGACTGAAGCTTTCTTT.

The rearrangement links TRBV5-1 to TRBJ1-4; D gene uncertain. Trimming removed 3 bases at V and 0 bases at J, with 6 bases between. Germline lookup yields CDR1 SGHRS and CDR2 YFSETQ. The CDR3 covers 14 residues. The chain's CDR3 is CASSSRSTNEKLFF. DNA for the CDR3: TGCGCCAGCAGCTCACGGTCAACTAATGAAAAACTGTTTTTT.

This sequence joins TRBV18 and TRBJ1-2; weak D call: TRBD1 (5 bases). Trimming stripped 0 bases from V and 4 bases from J, with 15 bases between. The germline V gene encodes CDR1 KGHSH and CDR2 LQKENI. This CDR3 has 16 residues. The CDR3 nucleotides read TGTGCCAGCTCACCACCGTGGGGTGATGGGGCCTATGGCTACACCTTC. Encoded protein: CASSPPWGDGAYGYTF.

The rearrangement uses TRBV9 and TRBJ2-5, with a possible D match to TRBD2 (6 bases). This CDR3 comprises 16 residues. Germline V gene lookup returns CDR1 SGDLS and CDR2 YYNGEE. With 3 bases removed from V and 4 bases from J, the gap between germline ends came to 19 bases. This CDR3 reads CASSASVGTFGETQYF. The DNA of the CDR3 is TGTGCCAGCAGCGCCTCGGTCGGGACTTTTGGAGAGACCCAGTACTTC. The complete variable domain, with remaining parts taken from reference TRBV9 and TRBJ2-5, reads DSGVTQTPKHLITATGQRVTLRCSPRSGDLSVYWYQQSLDQGLQFLIQYYNGEERAKGNILERFSAQQFPDLHSELNLSSLELGDSALYFCASSASVGTFGETQYFGPGTRLLVL.

There are a few counts of this clone. The V gene is TRBV12-5, the J gene TRBJ2-1; 7 nucleotides agree with TRBD2. Trimming took 4 bases from V and 6 from J; bases not matched to a gene: 0. The germline V gene has CDR1 LGHNT and CDR2 FRNRAP. The CDR3 covers 12 residues. Here the CDR3 DNA reads TGTGCTAGTGGTTGGGGGGGCAATGAGCAGTTCTTC. Translating gives CASGWGGNEQFF.

The genes are TRBV14 and TRBJ1-1; 9 bases are shared with TRBD1. CDR3 size: 12 residues. Germline V gives CDR1 SGHDN, CDR2 FVKESK. V lost 5 bases to trimming and J lost 11 bases; unmatched junction nucleotides: 6. CDR3 bases: TGTGCCAGCAGCGGGACAGGGAGTCAGGCTTTCTTT. Translated: CASSGTGSQAFF.

This rearrangement joins TRBV18 to TRBJ2-7, with 8 bases aligning to TRBD2. The CDR3 is 15 amino acids. Germline V gene sequence: CDR1 KGHSH, CDR2 LQKENI. The V gene end was trimmed by 3 bases and the J gene end by 3 bases; junction bases not matched to a gene: 7. In nucleotides, the CDR3 is TGTGCCAGCTCACCCGGGGGGGGAACGGACTACGAGCAGTACTTC. Its protein is CASSPGGGTDYEQYF.

The chain recombines TRBV9 with TRBJ2-7, with TRBD2 matching over 9 bases. V lost 4 bases and J lost 5; bases outside the gene matches: 4. The CDR3 runs to 13 residues. The V gene's germline CDR1 is SGDLS and CDR2 YYNGEE. Here the CDR3 DNA reads TGTGCCAGCAGCCGGACTAGCGCCGACGAGCAGTACTTC. The encoded protein is CASSRTSADEQYF.

The genes are TRBV3-1 (or the pseudogene TRBV3-2) and TRBJ1-2; maybe TRBD1 (5 bases). Germline V gives CDR1 LGHDT, CDR2 YNNKEL (reference sequence). V lost 4 bases to trimming and J lost 3 bases, with 9 bases between them. CDR3 length: 13 amino acids. Here the CDR3 DNA reads TGTGCCAGCAGCCCCCAGGGATACTATGGCTACACCTTC. Its protein product is CASSPQGYYGYTF.

This rearrangement joins TRBV11-2 to TRBJ2-3; 12 positions match TRBD2. The length of the CDR3 is 16 residues. V lost 4 bases, J lost 2 bases, and 4 bases stayed unmatched. CDR1 is SGHAT, CDR2 FQNNGV, per germline. The CDR3 sequence: CASSSRTSGVTDTQYF. CDR3 coding DNA: TGTGCCAGCAGCTCAAGGACTAGCGGGGTCACAGATACGCAGTATTTT. The full variable domain, completed using reference TRBV11-2 and TRBJ2-3, is EAGVAQSPRYKIIEKRQSVAFWCNPISGHATLYWYQQILGQGPKLLIQFQNNGVVDDSQLPKDRFSAERLKGVDSTLKIQPAKLEDSAVYLCASSSRTSGVTDTQYFGPGTRLTVL.